The 10 T cell receptor beta chains presented below share a single source sample, sequenced in a study of cytomegalovirus exposure and HLA in healthy donors. The PCR was carried out with 60 Vbeta primers and 13 Jbeta primers. Here immunoSEQ multiplex PCR was the method, and the copy in TCRdb shows in-frame clones only, minus some. The top ten clones hold 1.5% to 2% of a sample with 65,000 to 90,000 clones, around 80% of them seen once. Sequenced input: PBMCs. The receptor set was obtained from a man aged 18 to 30 in good health and CMV-seronegative.

As for this clone: At one boundary the junction diverges from the germline segment, which might be a read error. This CDR3 reads CSAQQNLANGYSF. The CDR3 DNA follows: TGCAGCGCACAACAAAACCTAGCAAATGGCTACTCCTTC. The chain joins TRBV29-1 to TRBJ1-2; D is ambiguous. The CDR3 consists of 13 residues. The germline gives CDR1 SQVTM, CDR2 ANQGSEA.

Worth noting for this clone: In the same sample, other DNA sequences code for this CDR3. The chain carries TRBV5-1 and TRBJ2-1, with D hard to call. The germline V and J ends were trimmed by 0 bases and 4 bases, with 5 bases remaining between them. The germline CDR1 and CDR2 sequences are SGHRS and YFSETQ. This CDR3 has 13 residues. CDR3 sequence reads: CASSLGQYNEQFF. In DNA, the CDR3 is TGCGCCAGCAGCTTGGGGCAGTACAATGAGCAGTTCTTC.

The chain links TRBV29-1 to TRBJ2-6; 7 nucleotides align to TRBD1. Germline V gene sequence: CDR1 SQVTM, CDR2 ANQGSEA. This CDR3 has 17 residues. Trimming took 7 bases from V and 0 from J; bases not matched to a gene: 12. The CDR3 sequence is CSALSGQAISGANVLTF. The CDR3 DNA follows: TGCAGCGCCTTATCCGGACAGGCAATCTCTGGGGCCAACGTCCTGACTTTC.

This clone was counted between two and nine times. This rearrangement joins TRBV5-1 to TRBJ2-5; D unclear. This CDR3 has 13 residues. Deletions cut 4 bases from V and 3 bases from J, with 10 bases between. CDR1 SGHRS and CDR2 YFSETQ come from the germline V gene. This CDR3 reads CASSTWAEETQYF. The CDR3 bases are TGCGCCAGCAGCACATGGGCCGAAGAGACCCAGTACTTC.

This chain uses TRBV27 with TRBJ2-7; 9 bases match TRBD2. V trimming: 8 bases; J trimming: 0 bases; junction bases outside the gene matches: 14. Germline V gene data show CDR1 as MNHEY and CDR2 as SMNVEV (reference sequence). The CDR3 loop spans 17 amino acids. The CDR3 nucleotides read TGTGCCAGCGGGCTGGCTGCGAGTAGCGGGAGCTCCTACGAGCAGTACTTC. It encodes CASGLAASSGSSYEQYF.

The chain combines TRBV5-5 with TRBJ2-7; 8 nucleotides agree with TRBD1. V shed 1 base and J 3 bases; nucleotides not matched to a gene: 3. Germline V gene data show CDR1 as SGHKS and CDR2 as YYEKEE (reference sequence). The CDR3 contains 14 residues. The CDR3 reads CASSLRDRGYEQYF. The CDR3 DNA reads as TGTGCCAGCAGCTTGCGAGACAGGGGCTACGAGCAGTACTTC.

V and J are TRBV30 and TRBJ2-7; 11 bases fit TRBD1. Germline lookup yields CDR1 GTSNPN and CDR2 SVGIG (reference sequence). V gave up 4 bases and J gave up 3 bases; unmatched junction bases: 5. The CDR3 has 14 residues. CDR3 amino acids: CAWKGGTGGYEQYF. The CDR3, as DNA: TGTGCCTGGAAGGGCGGGACAGGGGGCTACGAGCAGTACTTC.

V usage is TRBV5-4 and J usage is TRBJ1-1; a possible D gene is TRBD1 (6 bases). Germline V gene lookup returns CDR1 SGHNT and CDR2 YYREEE (reference sequence). With 4 bases removed from V and 1 base from J, the gap between germline ends came to 17 bases. The CDR3 loop spans 16 amino acids. Here the CDR3 reads CASSRRGGTGNTEAFF. The DNA of the CDR3 is TGTGCCAGCAGCCGGAGGGGGGGAACTGGGAACACTGAAGCTTTCTTT.

The chain has TRBV5-1 and TRBJ2-7; perhaps TRBD1 as D (6 bases). The ends were cut back, 0 bases at V and 4 bases at J, with 11 bases in the middle. The CDR3 runs to 14 residues. CDR1 and CDR2 (germline): SGHRS, YFSETQ. The chain's CDR3 is CASSLAGQRYEQYF. CDR3 DNA sequence: TGCGCCAGCAGCTTGGCCGGACAGAGATACGAGCAGTACTTC.

The chain has TRBV4-2 and TRBJ2-2; 8 positions match TRBD2. CDR1 and CDR2 (germline): LGHNA, YNFKEQ. Trimming removed 2 bases from V and 6 bases from J; junction bases left unmatched: 8. CDR3 length equals 16 residues. The CDR3 loop is CASSQLSGGWAGELFF. The CDR3 DNA is TGTGCCAGCAGCCAATTGTCGGGGGGGTGGGCCGGGGAGCTGTTTTTT.